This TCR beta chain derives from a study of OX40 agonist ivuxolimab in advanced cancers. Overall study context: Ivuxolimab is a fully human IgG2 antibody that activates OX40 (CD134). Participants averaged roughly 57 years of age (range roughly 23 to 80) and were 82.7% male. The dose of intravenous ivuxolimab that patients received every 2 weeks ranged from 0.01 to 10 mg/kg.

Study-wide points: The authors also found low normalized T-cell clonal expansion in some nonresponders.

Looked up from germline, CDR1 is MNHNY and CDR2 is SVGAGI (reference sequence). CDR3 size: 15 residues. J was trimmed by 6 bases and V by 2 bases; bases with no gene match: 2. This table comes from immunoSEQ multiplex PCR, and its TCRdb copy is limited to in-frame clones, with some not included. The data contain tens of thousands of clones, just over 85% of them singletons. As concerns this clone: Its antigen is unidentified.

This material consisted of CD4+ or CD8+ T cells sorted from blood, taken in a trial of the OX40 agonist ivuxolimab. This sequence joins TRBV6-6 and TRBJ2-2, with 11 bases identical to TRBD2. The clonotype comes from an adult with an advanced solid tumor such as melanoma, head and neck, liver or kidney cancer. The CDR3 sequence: CASSYQLAGAGELFF. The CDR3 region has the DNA TGTGCCAGCAGTTACCAACTAGCGGGAGCCGGGGAGCTGTTTTTT.